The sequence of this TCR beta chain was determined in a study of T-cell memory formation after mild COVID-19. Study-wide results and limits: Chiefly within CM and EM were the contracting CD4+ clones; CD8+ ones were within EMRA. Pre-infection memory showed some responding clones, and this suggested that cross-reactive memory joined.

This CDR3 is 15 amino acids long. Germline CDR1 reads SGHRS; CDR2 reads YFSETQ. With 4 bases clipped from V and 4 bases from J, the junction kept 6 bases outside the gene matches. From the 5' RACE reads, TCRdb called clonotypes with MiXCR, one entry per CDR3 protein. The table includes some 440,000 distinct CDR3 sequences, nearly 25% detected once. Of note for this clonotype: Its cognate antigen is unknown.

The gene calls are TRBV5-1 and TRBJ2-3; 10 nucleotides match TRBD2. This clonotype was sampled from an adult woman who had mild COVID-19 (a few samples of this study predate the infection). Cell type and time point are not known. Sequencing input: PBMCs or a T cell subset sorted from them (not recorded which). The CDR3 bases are TGCGCCAGCAGCAGGGTGGGACTAGCGTCAGATACGCAGTATTTT. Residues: CASSRVGLASDTQYF.